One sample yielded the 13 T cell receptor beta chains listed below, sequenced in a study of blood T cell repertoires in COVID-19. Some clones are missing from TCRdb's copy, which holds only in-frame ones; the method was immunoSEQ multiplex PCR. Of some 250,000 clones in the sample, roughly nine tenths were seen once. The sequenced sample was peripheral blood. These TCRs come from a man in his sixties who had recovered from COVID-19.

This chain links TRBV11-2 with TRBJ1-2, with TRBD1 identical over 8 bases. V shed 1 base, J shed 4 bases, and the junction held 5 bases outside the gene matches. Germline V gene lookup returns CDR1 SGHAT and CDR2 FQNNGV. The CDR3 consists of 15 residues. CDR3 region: CASSLVGQGTYGYTF. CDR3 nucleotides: TGTGCCAGCAGCTTAGTAGGACAGGGTACCTATGGCTACACCTTC. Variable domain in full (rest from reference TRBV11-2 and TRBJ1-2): EAGVAQSPRYKIIEKRQSVAFWCNPISGHATLYWYQQILGQGPKLLIQFQNNGVVDDSQLPKDRFSAERLKGVDSTLKIQPAKLEDSAVYLCASSLVGQGTYGYTFGSGTRLTVV.

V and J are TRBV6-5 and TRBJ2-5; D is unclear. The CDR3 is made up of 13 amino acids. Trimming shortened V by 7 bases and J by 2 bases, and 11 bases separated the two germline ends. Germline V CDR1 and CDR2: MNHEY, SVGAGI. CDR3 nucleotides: TGTGCCAGCACACTTCCCAGGCAAGAGACCCAGTACTTC. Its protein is CASTLPRQETQYF.

The CDR3 nucleotides are TGTGCCAGCAGGTCCAGATTCCGAATGAACACTGAAGCTTTCTTT. Its protein product is CASRSRFRMNTEAFF. The V call is TRBV27, the J call TRBJ1-1, with D hard to call. This CDR3 has 15 amino acids. The V end was cut by 6 bases, the J end by 0 bases, with 14 bases between. CDR1 is MNHEY and CDR2 is SMNVEV in the germline V gene (reference sequence).

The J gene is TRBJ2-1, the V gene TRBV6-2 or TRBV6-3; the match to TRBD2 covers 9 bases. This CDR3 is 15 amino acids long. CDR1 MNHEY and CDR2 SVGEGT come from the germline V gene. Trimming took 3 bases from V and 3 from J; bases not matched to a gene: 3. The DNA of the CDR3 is TGTGCCAGCAGTTATAGCGGGGGCTTCTACAATGAGCAGTTCTTC. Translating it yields CASSYSGGFYNEQFF.

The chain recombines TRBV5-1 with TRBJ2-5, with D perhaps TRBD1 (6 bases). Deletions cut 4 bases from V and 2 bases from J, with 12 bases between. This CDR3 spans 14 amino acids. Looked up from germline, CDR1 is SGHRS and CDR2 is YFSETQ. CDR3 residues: CASSRADRQETQYF. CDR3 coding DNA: TGCGCCAGCAGCCGCGCAGACAGGCAAGAGACCCAGTACTTC. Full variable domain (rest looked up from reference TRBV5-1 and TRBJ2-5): KAGVTQTPRYLIKTRGQQVTLSCSPISGHRSVSWYQQTPGQGLQFLFEYFSETQRNKGNFPGRFSGRQFSNSRSEMNVSTLELGDSALYLCASSRADRQETQYFGPGTRLLVL.

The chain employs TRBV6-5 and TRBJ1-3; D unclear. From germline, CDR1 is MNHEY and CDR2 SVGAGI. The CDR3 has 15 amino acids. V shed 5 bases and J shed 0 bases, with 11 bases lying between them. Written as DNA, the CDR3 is TGTGCCAGCAGTCCGATGGGCCTCTCTGGAAACACCATATATTTT. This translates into CASSPMGLSGNTIYF.

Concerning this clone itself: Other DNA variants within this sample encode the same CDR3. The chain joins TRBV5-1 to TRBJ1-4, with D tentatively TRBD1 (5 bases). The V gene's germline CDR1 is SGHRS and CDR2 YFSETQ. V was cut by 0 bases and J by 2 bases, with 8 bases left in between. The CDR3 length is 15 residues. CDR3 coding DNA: TGCGCCAGCAGCTTGGGCGGGGGGACTAATGAAAAACTGTTTTTT. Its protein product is CASSLGGGTNEKLFF.

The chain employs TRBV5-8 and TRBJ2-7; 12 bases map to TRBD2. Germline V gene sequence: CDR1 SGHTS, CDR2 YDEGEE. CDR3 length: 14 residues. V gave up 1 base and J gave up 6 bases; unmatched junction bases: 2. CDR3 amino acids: CASSLTSGGLEQYV. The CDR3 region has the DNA TGTGCCAGCAGCTTGACTAGCGGGGGGCTCGAGCAGTACGTC.

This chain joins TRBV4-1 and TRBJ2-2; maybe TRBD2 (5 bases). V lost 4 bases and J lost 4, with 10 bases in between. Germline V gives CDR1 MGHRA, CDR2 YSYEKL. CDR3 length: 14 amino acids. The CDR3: CASSRSEGTGELFF. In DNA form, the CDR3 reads TGCGCCAGCAGCCGAAGTGAGGGCACCGGGGAGCTGTTTTTT.

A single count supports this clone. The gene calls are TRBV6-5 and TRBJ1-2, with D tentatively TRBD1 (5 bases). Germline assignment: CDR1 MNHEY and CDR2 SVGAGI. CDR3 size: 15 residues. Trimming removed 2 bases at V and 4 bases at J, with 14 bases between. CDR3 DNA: TGTGCCAGCAGTTACGAGGGACTGGATACCTATGGCTACACCTTC. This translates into CASSYEGLDTYGYTF.

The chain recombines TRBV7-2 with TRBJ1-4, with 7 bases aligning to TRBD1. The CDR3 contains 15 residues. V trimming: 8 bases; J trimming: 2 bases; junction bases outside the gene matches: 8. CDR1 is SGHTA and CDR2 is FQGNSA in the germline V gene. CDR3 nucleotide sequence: TGTGCCAGCGGCCTCACGGGACAGACTAATGAAAAACTGTTTTTT. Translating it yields CASGLTGQTNEKLFF. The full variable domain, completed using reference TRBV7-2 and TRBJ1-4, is GAGVSQSPSNKVTEKGKDVELRCDPISGHTALYWYRQSLGQGLEFLIYFQGNSAPDKSGLPSDRFSAERTGGSVSTLTIQRTQQEDSAVYLCASGLTGQTNEKLFFGSGTQLSVL.

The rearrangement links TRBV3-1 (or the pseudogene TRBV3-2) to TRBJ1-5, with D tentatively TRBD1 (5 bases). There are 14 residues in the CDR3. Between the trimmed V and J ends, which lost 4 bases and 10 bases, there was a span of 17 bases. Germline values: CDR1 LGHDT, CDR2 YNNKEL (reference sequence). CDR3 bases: TGTGCCAGCAGCCCAATGCACGGGGGAAGTCCCCAGCATTTT. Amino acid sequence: CASSPMHGGSPQHF.

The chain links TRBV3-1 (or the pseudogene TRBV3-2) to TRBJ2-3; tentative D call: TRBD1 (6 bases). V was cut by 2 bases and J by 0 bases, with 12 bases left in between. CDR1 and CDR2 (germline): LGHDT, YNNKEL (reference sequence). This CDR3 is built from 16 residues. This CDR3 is CASSQLGQPSTDTQYF. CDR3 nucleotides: TGTGCCAGCAGCCAACTCGGACAGCCTAGCACAGATACGCAGTATTTT.